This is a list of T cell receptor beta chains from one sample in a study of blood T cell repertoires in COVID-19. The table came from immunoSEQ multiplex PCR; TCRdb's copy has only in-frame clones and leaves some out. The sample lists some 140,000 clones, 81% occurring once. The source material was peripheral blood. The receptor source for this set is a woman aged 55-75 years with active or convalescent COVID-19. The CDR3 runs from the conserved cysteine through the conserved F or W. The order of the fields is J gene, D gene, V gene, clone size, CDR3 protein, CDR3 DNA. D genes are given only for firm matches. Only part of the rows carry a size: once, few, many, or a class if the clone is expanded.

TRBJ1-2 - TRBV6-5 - CASSYAQGHGYTF TGTGCCAGCAGTTACGCCCAGGGTCATGGCTACACCTTC
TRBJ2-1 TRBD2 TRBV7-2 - CASSYSGGSEQFF TGTGCCAGCAGCTACAGCGGGGGTAGTGAGCAGTTCTTC
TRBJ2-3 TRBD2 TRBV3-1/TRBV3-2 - CASSQTSGSTDTQYF TGTGCCAGCAGCCAAACTAGCGGGAGTACAGATACGCAGTATTTT
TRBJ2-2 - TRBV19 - CASSTRVYTGELFF TGTGCCAGTAGTACCCGGGTCTACACCGGGGAGCTGTTTTTT
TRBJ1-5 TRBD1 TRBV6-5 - CASTRPGQGDQPQHF TGTGCCAGCACACGACCGGGACAGGGGGATCAGCCCCAGCATTTT
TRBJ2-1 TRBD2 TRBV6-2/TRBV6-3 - CASSSGTSAYNEQFF TGTGCCAGCAGTTCCGGGACTAGCGCCTACAATGAGCAGTTCTTC
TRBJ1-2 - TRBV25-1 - CASSEQGTNYGYTF TGTGCCAGCAGTGAACAGGGGACAAACTATGGCTACACCTTC
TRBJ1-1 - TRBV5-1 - CASSSDTGNTEAFF TGCGCCAGCAGCTCGGACACAGGGAACACTGAAGCTTTCTTT
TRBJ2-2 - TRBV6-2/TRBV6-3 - CASSYSRADTGELFF TGTGCCAGCAGTTACTCCAGGGCGGACACCGGGGAGCTGTTTTTT
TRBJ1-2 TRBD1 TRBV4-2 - CASSQDPQQGNYGYTF TGTGCCAGCAGCCAAGATCCCCAACAGGGGAACTATGGCTACACCTTC
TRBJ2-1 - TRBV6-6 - CASSYVAGEQFF TGTGCCAGCAGTTACGTGGCGGGTGAGCAGTTCTTC
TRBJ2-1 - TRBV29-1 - CSVARSPGENEQFF TGCAGCGTTGCCCGCAGCCCTGGGGAGAATGAGCAGTTCTTC
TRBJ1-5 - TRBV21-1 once CASSIRGPDANQPQHF TGTGCCAGCAGCATTCGGGGTCCAGACGCGAATCAGCCCCAGCATTTT
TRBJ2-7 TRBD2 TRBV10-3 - CAISESREGYEQYF TGTGCCATCAGTGAGTCACGGGAGGGCTACGAGCAGTACTTC
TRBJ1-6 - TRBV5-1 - CASSLLNSNSPLHF TGCGCCAGCAGCTTGCTTAACAGTAATTCACCCCTCCACTTT
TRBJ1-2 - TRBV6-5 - CASSYSGGGYGYTF TGTGCCAGCAGTTACTCGGGGGGTGGCTATGGCTACACCTTC
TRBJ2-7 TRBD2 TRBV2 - CASSDRLAGGPNHEQYF TGTGCCAGCAGTGACCGACTAGCGGGAGGGCCTAACCACGAGCAGTACTTC
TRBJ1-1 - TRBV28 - CASSSPRGATNTEAFF TGTGCCAGCAGTTCACCCAGGGGAGCAACGAACACTGAAGCTTTCTTT
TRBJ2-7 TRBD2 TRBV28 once CASTTGSGSYEQYF TGTGCCAGCACCACGGGGAGCGGGAGCTACGAGCAGTACTTC
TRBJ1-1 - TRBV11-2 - CASSFLNTEAFF TGTGCCAGCAGCTTCTTGAACACTGAAGCTTTCTTT
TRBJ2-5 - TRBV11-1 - CASSRRGQQETQYF TGTGCCAGCAGCCGAAGGGGCCAACAAGAGACCCAGTACTTC
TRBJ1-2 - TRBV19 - CASSKIGESYGYTF TGTGCCAGTAGTAAGATCGGGGAGAGCTATGGCTACACCTTC
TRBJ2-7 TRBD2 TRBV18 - CASSPSLAGDYEQYF TGTGCCAGCTCACCTTCACTAGCGGGAGATTACGAGCAGTACTTC
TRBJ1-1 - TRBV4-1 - CASSPGAPRNTEAFF TGCGCCAGCAGCCCTGGGGCCCCAAGGAACACTGAAGCTTTCTTT
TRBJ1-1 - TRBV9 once CASSEGEKVGRNTEAFF TGTGCCAGCAGCGAGGGGGAAAAGGTGGGGCGGAACACTGAAGCTTTCTTT
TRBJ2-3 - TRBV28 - CASSFLAGTDTQYF TGTGCCAGCAGTTTCCTAGCTGGCACAGATACGCAGTATTTT
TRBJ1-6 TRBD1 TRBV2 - CASSPDRVNSPLHF TGTGCCAGCAGCCCCGACAGGGTTAATTCACCCCTCCACTTT